This TCR beta chain was recovered during a study of T cells in Graves' hyperthyroidism and ophthalmopathy. CDR3 size: 15 residues. The germline gives CDR1 LGHDT, CDR2 YNNKEL (reference sequence). V shed 1 base and J 4 bases; nucleotides not matched to a gene: 5. This clonotype was recorded many times. RNA transcripts were the template for amplifying TCR beta CDR3 regions. The TCR CDR3 was amplified in a first-round RT-PCR using the HTBI primer set. A single record per CDR3 protein comes from TCRdb applying MiXCR to the multiplex PCR reads. Of 550,000 to 800,000 distinct CDR3 sequences in the sample, 17% were seen once.

V and J are TRBV3-1 and TRBJ2-5, with 8 positions matching TRBD2. This clonotype originated in a middle-aged man with Graves' hyperthyroidism. The material sequenced was blood. CDR3 sequence (DNA): TGTGCCAGCAGCCAAGTGAGCGGGAGTTCAGAGACCCAGTACTTC. This encodes CASSQVSGSSETQYF.